Described below is a single TCR beta chain sequence and its context. This sample is drawn from a study of blood T cell repertoires in COVID-19. Across the study: The samples span acute and convalescent COVID-19 from the United States, Italy and Spain.

Authors' data handling: Reference gene primer amplification in the assay estimated nucleated cell counts. Some clones are missing from TCRdb's copy, which holds only in-frame ones; the method was immunoSEQ multiplex PCR. D and trimming were read from the DNA, whereas the V and J calls and clone size are those reported in that table. The repertoire holds over 110,000 clones, with about 87% as singletons. V gave up 0 bases and J gave up 3 bases, with 15 bases separating them. From germline, CDR1 is SGHRS and CDR2 YFSETQ. This CDR3 comprises 16 residues. This receptor was taken from a woman between 50 and 59 years old with acute or convalescent COVID-19. The chain couples TRBV5-1 to TRBJ1-2; D remains unclear. The material sequenced was peripheral blood. The CDR3 loop is CASSLGFRTDYYGYTF. In DNA, the CDR3 is TGCGCCAGCAGCTTGGGGTTCAGAACCGATTACTATGGCTACACCTTC.